Below are 9 T cell receptor beta chains sequenced from a single sample in a study of shared clonotypes between healthy human individuals. Profiled with immunoSEQ multiplex PCR; TCRdb holds only in-frame clones, not every one. Among approximately 1.1 million clones listed, roughly 74% were seen once. The sequencing sample was made of memory CD4+ T cells from PBMCs. Subset specified: CD45RA-negative fraction. These receptors all come from a man aged 18 to 30 in good health. Some clones in this sample may be carry-over from other donors' samples.

There are a few counts of this clone. The CDR3, as DNA: TGCGCCAGCAGCCAAGAGAGGTCAGGGTCGGATACGCAGTATTTT. Translated, it gives CASSQERSGSDTQYF. This chain uses TRBV4-3 with TRBJ2-3, with TRBD1 as a possible D gene (5 bases). The germline V and J ends were trimmed by 0 bases and 6 bases, with 13 bases remaining between them. Germline values: CDR1 LGHNA, CDR2 YSLEER. The CDR3 consists of 15 residues.

By frequency in the sample, this clone is medium-sized. The gene calls are TRBV5-1 and TRBJ2-1; D gene ambiguous. The CDR3 has 14 amino acids. Germline V gene lookup returns CDR1 SGHRS and CDR2 YFSETQ. The V end was cut by 3 bases, the J end by 0 bases, with 7 bases between. The CDR3 protein is CASSWGNSYNEQFF. The CDR3 DNA sequence: TGCGCCAGCAGCTGGGGTAACTCCTACAATGAGCAGTTCTTC.

The chain recombines TRBV18 with TRBJ2-3; tentatively, D is TRBD2 (6 bases). The CDR3 has 14 residues. The ends were cut back, 4 bases at V and 0 bases at J, with 8 bases in the middle. Germline V gives CDR1 KGHSH, CDR2 LQKENI. In nucleotides, the CDR3 is TGTGCCAGCTCACGGGACTCTAGCACAGATACGCAGTATTTT. Translating gives CASSRDSSTDTQYF.

The gene calls are TRBV18 and TRBJ1-2; D unresolved. The V and J ends lost 1 base and 0 bases respectively, with 9 bases between them. CDR1 and CDR2 from the germline V gene are KGHSH and LQKENI. CDR3 size: 15 residues. The chain's CDR3 is CASSPRDQSNYGYTF. The CDR3 DNA is TGTGCCAGCTCACCACGCGACCAGTCTAACTATGGCTACACCTTC.

In DNA, the CDR3 is TGTGCCAGCAGTGATCGGACTAGCGGATACGGCGAGCAGTACTTC. Its translation: CASSDRTSGYGEQYF. The V call is TRBV2, the J call TRBJ2-7, with 10 bases lining up with TRBD2. CDR1 is SNHLY, CDR2 FYNNEI, per germline. J lost 6 bases, V lost 3 bases, and 8 bases had no gene match. The CDR3 is 15 amino acids.

About this clone: Within the sample, other DNA sequences also encode this same CDR3. The genes are TRBV7-2 and TRBJ1-1; D remains unclear. V was shortened by 3 bases and J by 3 bases, with 11 bases between the two germline ends. Germline V gene lookup returns CDR1 SGHTA and CDR2 FQGNSA. CDR3 size: 14 residues. Here the CDR3 DNA reads TGTGCCAGCAGCTTCAGAGGTGGGGACACTGAAGCTTTCTTT. This translates into CASSFRGGDTEAFF.

The genes are TRBV7-3 and TRBJ1-4; a possible D gene is TRBD1 (6 bases). The V end lost 5 bases, the J end lost 8 bases, and 12 bases lay between the germline ends. Germline CDR1 is SGHTA and CDR2 is FQGTGA. The CDR3 consists of 13 residues. As DNA, the CDR3 is TGTGCCAGCAGCCCGGGACAACAAGAAAAACTGTTTTTT. Translating it yields CASSPGQQEKLFF.

The CDR3: CATRSREDEQYF. The CDR3 DNA follows: TGTGCCACAAGGAGCCGGGAGGACGAGCAGTACTTC. The genes are TRBV10-3 and TRBJ2-7; 7 bases line up with TRBD2. This CDR3 contains 12 residues. Germline lookup yields CDR1 ENHRY and CDR2 SYGVKD. Trimming at V came to 10 bases and at J to 5 bases, leaving 8 bases not matched to a gene.

The chain uses TRBV25-1 and TRBJ2-3; D possibly uses TRBD1 or TRBD2 (6 bases each). The CDR3 is made up of 15 amino acids. Germline CDR1 is MGHDK and CDR2 is SYGVNS. Deletions cut 3 bases from V and 5 bases from J, with 15 bases between. The CDR3 nucleotides read TGTGCCAGCAGTGATCTCGGGGGCGCAGAAGATACGCAGTATTTT. It encodes CASSDLGGAEDTQYF.